These 9 T cell receptor beta chains originate from one sample sequenced in a study of T cell responses to AZD1222 COVID-19 vaccine. Profiling relied on immunoSEQ multiplex PCR, and the TCRdb table lists in-frame clones only, not all of them. The repertoire includes more than 95,000 clones, roughly 88% of them detected once, and about 8.8% sits in the top ten. The sequences come from peripheral blood, collected on day 0 of AZD1222 vaccination. Receptors were obtained from an adult in good health.

The chain carries TRBV7-3 and TRBJ2-7; D is unresolved. The CDR3 is made up of 13 amino acids. Looked up from germline, CDR1 is SGHTA and CDR2 is FQGTGA. V shed 2 bases and J shed 6 bases, with 11 bases lying between them. The CDR3 coding sequence is TGTGCCAGCAGCTTAGGCTGGGAAGGCGAGCAGTACTTC. Protein: CASSLGWEGEQYF.

V usage is TRBV9 and J usage is TRBJ2-2, with D tentatively TRBD2 (6 bases). The CDR3 consists of 16 residues. Trimming left V 4 bases short and J 0 bases short, with 13 bases between. Germline loops: CDR1 SGDLS, CDR2 YYNGEE. CDR3 region: CASSRGSASNTGELFF. The CDR3, as DNA: TGTGCCAGCAGCCGGGGGTCAGCGTCGAACACCGGGGAGCTGTTTTTT.

The rearrangement joins TRBV18 to TRBJ2-1, with D unresolved. The CDR3 totals 13 residues. The V gene's germline CDR1 is KGHSH and CDR2 LQKENI. The V and J ends lost 3 bases and 6 bases respectively, with 9 bases between them. The CDR3 coding sequence is TGTGCCAGCTCACCTGACGGGCGCAATGAGCAGTTCTTC. It specifies CASSPDGRNEQFF.

V usage is TRBV19 and J usage is TRBJ1-1; D possibly corresponds to TRBD1 (6 bases). The CDR3 runs 13 residues. In germline, CDR1 is LNHDA, CDR2 SQIVND (reference sequence). With 5 bases removed from V and 6 bases from J, the gap between germline ends came to 13 bases. CDR3 DNA sequence: TGTGCCAGTAGTGGGACGGGGGGGCCTGAAGCTTTCTTT. It yields the protein CASSGTGGPEAFF.

This rearrangement joins TRBV5-1 to TRBJ2-7; weak D call: TRBD1 (6 bases). V was trimmed by 1 base and J by 2 bases, leaving 7 bases between them. CDR1 is SGHRS, CDR2 YFSETQ, per germline. The CDR3 extends over 13 amino acids. The CDR3 sequence: CASSLYRAYEQYF. The CDR3 DNA reads TGCGCCAGCAGCTTGTACAGGGCCTACGAGCAGTACTTC.

CDR3 coding DNA: TGTGCCAGCAGCTCAGGGGTCGGGGGCGAGCAGTACTTC. It specifies CASSSGVGGEQYF. The rearrangement joins TRBV6-5 to TRBJ2-7, with D possibly called TRBD1 or TRBD2 (6 bases each). The germline gives CDR1 MNHEY, CDR2 SVGAGI. The CDR3 totals 13 residues. V was pared by 6 bases and J by 6 bases, with 15 bases between.

This clone came up once. The chain joins TRBV4-2 to TRBJ1-2; D might be TRBD1 (6 bases). The CDR3 covers 16 residues. Trimming took off 0 bases at V and 2 bases at J, with 13 bases between the two ends. Germline V gene lookup returns CDR1 LGHNA and CDR2 YNFKEQ. Written as DNA, the CDR3 is TGTGCCAGCAGCCAAGATCTTGAAACAGGGAACTATGGCTACACCTTC. This translates into CASSQDLETGNYGYTF.

This clone was picked up a small number of times. This chain joins TRBV11-1 and TRBJ2-7; D may be TRBD1 (6 bases). Germline V gives CDR1 SGHAT, CDR2 FQDESV (reference sequence). The CDR3 extends over 12 amino acids. Between the trimmed V and J ends, which lost 5 bases and 4 bases, there was a span of 9 bases. The CDR3 bases are TGTGCCAGCAGCAACGACAGGTACGAGCAGTACTTC. This codes for CASSNDRYEQYF.

This chain joins TRBV5-4 and TRBJ1-2, with a tentative D call TRBD1 (5 bases). There are 13 residues in the CDR3. In germline, CDR1 is SGHNT, CDR2 YYREEE (reference sequence). The V end lost 5 bases, the J end lost 14 bases, and 22 bases lay between the germline ends. The CDR3 sequence: CASRYGGTAAGTF. The DNA for the CDR3 is TGTGCCAGCAGGTACGGGGGGACGGCCGCTGGGACCTTC.